These T cell receptor beta chains were read from a single sample in a study of cytomegalovirus exposure and HLA in healthy donors. Produced via immunoSEQ multiplex PCR; TCRdb's table is partial and in-frame only. Of 150,000 to 200,000 clones detected, around 75% appear once; the ten largest clones hold 2.5% to 3.5%. Sequences were obtained from PBMCs. The receptors come from a male donor in good health and CMV-seronegative. Each CDR3 is given with its conserved first and last residue.

v_call,cdr3_aa
TRBV10-3,CAISEGRGSTDTQYF
TRBV27,CASSSLGEETQYF
TRBV27,CASSFGPGAYGYTF
TRBV4-3,CASSQGTVYNEQFF
TRBV18,CASSPRWDSSPGELFF
TRBV11-3,CASSLGVTEAFF
TRBV7-3,CASSLTGGTDTQYF
TRBV21-1,CASSKVGHGPQHF
TRBV19,CASSVDRGPSYEQYF
TRBV5-1,CASTVSLLTGELFF
TRBV30,CAWNPGGNSPLHF
TRBV7-8,CASSLAPGQRGELFF
TRBV5-6,CASSLDRGLKETQYF
TRBV4-3,CASSQDPRAQETQYF
TRBV11-2,CASSPGTSGQQETQYF
TRBV19,CASTGGQGWTDTQYF
TRBV15,CATSIPAGRINEKLFF
TRBV7-9,CSSSLAPLGGAANEKLFF
TRBV7-3,CASSLEQGPHNEQFF
TRBV5-1,CASSLDPGKGGGANVLTF
TRBV29-1,CSVEGTRNTQYF
TRBV10-3,CAIRRASGVTYEQYF
TRBV6-5,CASRQGRGNTIYF
TRBV27,CASSRQGRGNTEAFF
TRBV5-4,CASSLRTGGFSGNTIYF
TRBV4-1,CASSQGQGITGELFF
TRBV30,CAWSVTESGPQHF
TRBV7-2,CASSLAGNRGAEQYF
TRBV4-1,CASSQVLAGGPPYNEQFF
TRBV5-1,CASSLWDRGSNTEAFF
TRBV30,CAWSKLDRMNTEAFF
TRBV2,CASSKGPAGEQFF
TRBV10-2,CASRLGQSTTNEKLFF
TRBV21-1,CASSKGGPHYEQYF
TRBV7-8,CASSLISGTGTTEAFF
TRBV6-5,CASSYTQGLYGYTF
TRBV6-5,CASSGTVQIYEQYF
TRBV25-1,CASSEHRGTGELFF
TRBV27,CASSFNPGTGIGSYEQYF
TRBV5-1,CASSAGPQGYGYTF
TRBV7-2,CASRRLVNTGELFF